The 5 T cell receptor beta chains given below trace back to one sample, sequenced in a study of OX40 agonist ivuxolimab in advanced cancers. Assay used: immunoSEQ multiplex PCR; TCRdb lists only in-frame clones, some missing. This table has approximately 100,000 clones, less than 95% appearing once. Here the sequenced sample was CD4+ or CD8+ T cells sorted from blood, taken in a trial of the OX40 agonist ivuxolimab. The receptor set was obtained from an adult with an advanced solid tumor such as melanoma, head and neck, liver or kidney cancer.

The chain recombines TRBV6-6 with TRBJ2-3; D perhaps matches TRBD2 (6 bases). The CDR3 has 13 residues. The ends were cut back, 10 bases at V and 4 bases at J, with 15 bases in the middle. The germline CDR1 and CDR2 sequences are MNHNY and SVGAGI (reference sequence). The CDR3 is CATKRVAADTQYF. CDR3 DNA: TGTGCCACCAAGAGAGTAGCGGCAGATACGCAGTATTTT.

This chain uses TRBV28 with TRBJ2-3; 8 bases are shared with TRBD2. J lost 6 bases, V lost 4 bases, and 9 bases had no gene match. Germline V gives CDR1 MDHEN, CDR2 SYDVKM. This CDR3 contains 15 residues. The CDR3 DNA reads as TGTGCCAGCAGTTCACAGCGGGAGTTACTGGATACGCAGTATTTT. Translating it yields CASSSQRELLDTQYF.

This chain joins TRBV11-1 and TRBJ1-3; D is perhaps TRBD1 (5 bases). Trimming left V 3 bases short and J 0 bases short, with 12 bases between. Germline-derived CDR1 and CDR2 are SGHAT and FQDESV (reference sequence). There are 16 residues in the CDR3. The CDR3 DNA is TGTGCCAGCAGCTTTCAGGGCGTGGACTCTGGAAACACCATATATTTT. It codes for CASSFQGVDSGNTIYF. The full variable domain, rest sourced from reference TRBV11-1 and TRBJ1-3, is EAEVAQSPRYKITEKSQAVAFWCDPISGHATLYWYRQILGQGPELLVQFQDESVVDDSQLPKDRFSAERLKGVDSTLKIQPAELGDSAMYLCASSFQGVDSGNTIYFGEGSWLTVV.

This rearrangement joins TRBV2 to TRBJ2-5; 11 bases map to TRBD1. CDR1 is SNHLY, CDR2 FYNNEI, per germline. The CDR3 covers 14 residues. With V trimmed by 6 bases and J by 4 bases, 4 bases remained unmatched. CDR3 region: CASSPDRGLETQYF. The CDR3 DNA sequence: TGTGCCAGCAGCCCGGACAGGGGGCTAGAGACCCAGTACTTC.

This chain joins TRBV5-1 and TRBJ2-3; D is perhaps TRBD2 (7 bases). Germline assignment: CDR1 SGHRS and CDR2 YFSETQ. The CDR3 covers 17 residues. Trimming took off 0 bases at V and 2 bases at J, with 16 bases between the two ends. CDR3: CASSLATGRALTDTQYF. The CDR3 DNA is TGCGCCAGCAGCTTGGCAACAGGGAGGGCCCTCACAGATACGCAGTATTTT.